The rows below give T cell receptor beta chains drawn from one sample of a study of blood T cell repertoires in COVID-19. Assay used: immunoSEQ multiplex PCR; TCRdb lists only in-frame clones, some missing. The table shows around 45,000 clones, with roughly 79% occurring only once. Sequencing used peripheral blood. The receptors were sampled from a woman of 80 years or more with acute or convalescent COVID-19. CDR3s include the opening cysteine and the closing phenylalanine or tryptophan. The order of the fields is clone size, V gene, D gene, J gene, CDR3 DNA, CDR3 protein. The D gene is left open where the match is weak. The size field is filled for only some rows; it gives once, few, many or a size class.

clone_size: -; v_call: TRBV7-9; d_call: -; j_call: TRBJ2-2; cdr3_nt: TGTGCCAGCAAACCCCCAACTATCTCCGCCGGGGAGCTGTTTTTT; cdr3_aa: CASKPPTISAGELFF
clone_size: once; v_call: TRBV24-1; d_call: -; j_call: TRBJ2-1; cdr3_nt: TGTGCCACCAGTGAGGGGCGCCACAAGAATGAGCAGTTCTTC; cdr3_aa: CATSEGRHKNEQFF
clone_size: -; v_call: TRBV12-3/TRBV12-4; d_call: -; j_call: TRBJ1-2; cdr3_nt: TGTGCCAGCAGTTCCGGGATAAACTATGGCTACACCTTC; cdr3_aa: CASSSGINYGYTF
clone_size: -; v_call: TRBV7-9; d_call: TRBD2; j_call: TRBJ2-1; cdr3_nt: TGTGCCAGCAGCTTCTCGACTAGCGGGAACCCGGGGGAGCAGTTCTTC; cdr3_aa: CASSFSTSGNPGEQFF
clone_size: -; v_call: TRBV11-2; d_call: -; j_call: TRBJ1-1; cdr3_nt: TGTGCCAGCAGCTTAGGGGACAAGACTGAAGCTTTCTTT; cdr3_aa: CASSLGDKTEAFF
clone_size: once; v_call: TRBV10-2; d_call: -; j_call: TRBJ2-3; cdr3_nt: TGCGCCAGCAGTGACGGGGGAGCGAGGGCAGATACGCAGTATTTT; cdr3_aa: CASSDGGARADTQYF
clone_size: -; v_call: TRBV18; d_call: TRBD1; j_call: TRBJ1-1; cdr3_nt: TGTGCCAGCTCACCTTTCCGGGACAGGGGGTCTGAAGCTTTCTTT; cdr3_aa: CASSPFRDRGSEAFF
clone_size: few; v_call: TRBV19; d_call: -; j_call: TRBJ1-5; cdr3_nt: TGTGCCAGCCAATCAGGGGAAAGCAATCAGCCCCAGCATTTT; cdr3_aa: CASQSGESNQPQHF
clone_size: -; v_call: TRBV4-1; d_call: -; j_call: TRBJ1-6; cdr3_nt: TGCGCCAGCAGTACCGGACAGTTCTATAATTCACCCCTCCACTTT; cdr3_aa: CASSTGQFYNSPLHF
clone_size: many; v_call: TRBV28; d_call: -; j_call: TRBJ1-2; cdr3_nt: TGTGCCAGCAGTTTTGGGCAAACCGATGGCTACACCTTC; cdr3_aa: CASSFGQTDGYTF
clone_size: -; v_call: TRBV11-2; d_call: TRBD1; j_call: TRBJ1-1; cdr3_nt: TGTGCCAGCAGCATCCGGGACAGGGGGTCGAGGACTGAAGCTTTCTTT; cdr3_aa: CASSIRDRGSRTEAFF
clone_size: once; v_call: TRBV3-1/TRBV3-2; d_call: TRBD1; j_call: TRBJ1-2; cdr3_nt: TGTGCCAGCAGCCCGGACAGGGGTGGCTACACCTTC; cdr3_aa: CASSPDRGGYTF
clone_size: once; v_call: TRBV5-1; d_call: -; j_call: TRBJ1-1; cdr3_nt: TGCGCCAGCAGCTTGGCGGGAGGGACACGTGAAGCTTTCTTT; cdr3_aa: CASSLAGGTREAFF
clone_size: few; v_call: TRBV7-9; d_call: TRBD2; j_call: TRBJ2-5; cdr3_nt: TGTGCCAGCAGCTTAGGGAACGGAGCGGGGGAGACCCAGTACTTC; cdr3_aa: CASSLGNGAGETQYF
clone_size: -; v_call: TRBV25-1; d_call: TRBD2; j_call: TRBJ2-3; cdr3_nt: TGTGCCAGCAGTGATATCGCGGGAGCAGATACGCAGTATTTT; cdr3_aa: CASSDIAGADTQYF
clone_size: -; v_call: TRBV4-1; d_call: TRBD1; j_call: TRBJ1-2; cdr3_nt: TGCGCCAGCAGCCCGGGACAGGGGGGATTGGGCTACACCTTC; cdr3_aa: CASSPGQGGLGYTF
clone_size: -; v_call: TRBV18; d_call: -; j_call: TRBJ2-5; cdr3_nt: TGTGCCAGCTCAAACACGGGGGTACAAGAGACCCAGTACTTC; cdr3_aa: CASSNTGVQETQYF
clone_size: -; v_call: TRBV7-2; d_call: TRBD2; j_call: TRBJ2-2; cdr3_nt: TGTGCCAGCAGCTTAATGGGCGGGGGCACCGGGGAGCTGTTTTTT; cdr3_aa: CASSLMGGGTGELFF
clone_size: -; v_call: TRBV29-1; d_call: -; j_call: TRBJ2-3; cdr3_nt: TGCAGCGTGGAGATAGTAGTTCAAGATACGCAGTATTTT; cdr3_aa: CSVEIVVQDTQYF
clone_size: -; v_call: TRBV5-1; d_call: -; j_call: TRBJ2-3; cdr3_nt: TGCGCCAGCAGCTTGGCTTCCCGGACATTAAGCACAGATACGCAGTATTTT; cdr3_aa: CASSLASRTLSTDTQYF
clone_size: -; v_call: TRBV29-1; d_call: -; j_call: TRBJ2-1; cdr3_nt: TGCAGCGCTCAGGCCCAGCGGTACAATGAGCAGTTCTTC; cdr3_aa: CSAQAQRYNEQFF
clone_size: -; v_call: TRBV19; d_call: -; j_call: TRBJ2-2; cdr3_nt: TGTGCCAGTAGTACCCCCGTCCCTTTCTCCGGGGAGCTGTTTTTT; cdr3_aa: CASSTPVPFSGELFF
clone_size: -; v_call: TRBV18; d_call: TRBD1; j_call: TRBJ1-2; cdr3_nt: TGTGCCAGCTCGGGGGACAGGGACGGCTACACCTTC; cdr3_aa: CASSGDRDGYTF
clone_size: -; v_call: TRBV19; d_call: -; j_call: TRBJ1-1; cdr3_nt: TGTGCCAGTAGTTGGGACACCCTGGGCACTGAAGCTTTCTTT; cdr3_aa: CASSWDTLGTEAFF
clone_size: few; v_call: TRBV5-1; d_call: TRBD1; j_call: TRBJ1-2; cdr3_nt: TGCGCCAGCAGCATTACAGGGGTGGACTATGGCTACACCTTC; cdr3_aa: CASSITGVDYGYTF
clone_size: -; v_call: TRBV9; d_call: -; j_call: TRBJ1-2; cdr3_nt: TGTGCCAGCAGCGTAGGTGAGGTAAACTATGGCTACACCTTC; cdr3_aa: CASSVGEVNYGYTF
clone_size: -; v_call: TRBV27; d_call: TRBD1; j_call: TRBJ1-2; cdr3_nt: TGTGCCAGCAGTTTAGCAGGGGGCGCTTCCGGCTACACCTTC; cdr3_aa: CASSLAGGASGYTF
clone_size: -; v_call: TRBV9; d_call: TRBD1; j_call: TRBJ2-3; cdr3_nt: TGTGCCAGCAGCGCCCTCGGGGACAGGACGCCGTATACGCAGTATTTT; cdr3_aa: CASSALGDRTPYTQYF
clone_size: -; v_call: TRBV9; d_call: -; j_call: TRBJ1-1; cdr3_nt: TGTGCCAGCAGCGTAGATGGCGGTGGCACTGAAGCTTTCTTT; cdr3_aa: CASSVDGGGTEAFF
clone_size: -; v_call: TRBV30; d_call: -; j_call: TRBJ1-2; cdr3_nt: TGTGCCTGCCCCGCGGGGGCTCGGTATGGCTACACCTTC; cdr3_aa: CACPAGARYGYTF
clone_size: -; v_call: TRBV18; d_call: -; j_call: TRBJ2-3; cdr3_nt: TGTGCCAGCTTAACTGGACAGGGAGGGCCAGATACGCAGTATTTT; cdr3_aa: CASLTGQGGPDTQYF
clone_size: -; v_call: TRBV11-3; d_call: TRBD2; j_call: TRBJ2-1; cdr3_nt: TGTGCCAGCAGCTTAGTTAGAAGCGGGGTGGAACGGGCTAATGAGCAGTTCTTC; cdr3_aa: CASSLVRSGVERANEQFF
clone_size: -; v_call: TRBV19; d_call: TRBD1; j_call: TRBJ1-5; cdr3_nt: TGTGCCAGTAGGGAGACGGGGACAGGGGGTCAGCCCCAGCATTTT; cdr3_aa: CASRETGTGGQPQHF
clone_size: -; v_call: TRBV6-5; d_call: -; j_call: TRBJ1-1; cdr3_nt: TGTGCCAGCAGTTATGAATTCGGGATCCCTGAAGCTTTCTTT; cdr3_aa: CASSYEFGIPEAFF
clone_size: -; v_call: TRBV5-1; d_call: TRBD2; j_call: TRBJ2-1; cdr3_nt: TGCGCCAGCAGCTTCGGACTAGCGGGAGTTGAGCAGTTCTTC; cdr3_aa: CASSFGLAGVEQFF
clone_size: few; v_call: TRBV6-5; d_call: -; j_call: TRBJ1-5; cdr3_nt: TGTGCCAGCAGTCCTTTTAGCAATCAGCCCCAGCATTTT; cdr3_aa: CASSPFSNQPQHF
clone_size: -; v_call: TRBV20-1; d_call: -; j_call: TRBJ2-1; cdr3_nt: TGCAGTGCCTCTACTCGGGGTGAGCAGTTCTTC; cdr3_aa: CSASTRGEQFF